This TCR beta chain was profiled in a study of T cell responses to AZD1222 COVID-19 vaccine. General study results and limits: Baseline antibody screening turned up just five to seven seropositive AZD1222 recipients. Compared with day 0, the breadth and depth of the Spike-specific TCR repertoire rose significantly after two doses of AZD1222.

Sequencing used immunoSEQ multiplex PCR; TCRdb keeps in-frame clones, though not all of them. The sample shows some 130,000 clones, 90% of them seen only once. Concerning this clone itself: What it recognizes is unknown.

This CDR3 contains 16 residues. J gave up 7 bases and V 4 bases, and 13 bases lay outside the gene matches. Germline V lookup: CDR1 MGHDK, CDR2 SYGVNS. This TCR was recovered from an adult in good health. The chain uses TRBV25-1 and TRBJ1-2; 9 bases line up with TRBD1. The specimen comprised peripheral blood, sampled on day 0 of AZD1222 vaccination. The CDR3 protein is CASSVPSGTGKGGYTF. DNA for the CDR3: TGTGCCAGCAGTGTCCCGTCCGGGACAGGGAAGGGTGGCTACACCTTC.